Listed here are 10 T cell receptor beta chains from one sample, sequenced in a study of cytomegalovirus exposure and HLA in healthy donors. Profiled with immunoSEQ multiplex PCR; TCRdb holds only in-frame clones, not every one. The sample lists more than 300,000 clones, 86% occurring once. The source material was PBMCs. The source of these receptors is a young woman in good health and CMV-seronegative.

The sample holds one count of this clone. The chain uses TRBV5-1 and TRBJ2-1, with TRBD2 identical over 8 bases. CDR3 length: 16 residues. The V gene end was trimmed by 0 bases and the J gene end by 6 bases; junction bases not matched to a gene: 8. The V gene's germline CDR1 is SGHRS and CDR2 YFSETQ. The CDR3 here is CASSLVPSGSANEQFF. Written as DNA, the CDR3 is TGCGCCAGCAGCTTGGTCCCCAGCGGGAGCGCCAATGAGCAGTTCTTC.

The rearrangement uses TRBV5-1 and TRBJ1-1; 9 bases are shared with TRBD1. The ends lost 4 bases at V and 0 bases at J; junction bases unmatched: 7. The CDR3 spans 16 residues. Germline V gene data show CDR1 as SGHRS and CDR2 as YFSETQ. The DNA of the CDR3 is TGCGCCAGCAGCACAAGGACAGGGGCCATGAACACTGAAGCTTTCTTT. It yields the protein CASSTRTGAMNTEAFF.

This chain connects TRBV27 to TRBJ1-2; 7 positions agree with TRBD1. V lost 6 bases, J lost 5 bases, and 9 bases stayed unmatched. The CDR3 has 14 amino acids. Germline loops: CDR1 MNHEY, CDR2 SMNVEV (reference sequence). The DNA for the CDR3 is TGTGCCAGCAGCCCACTGACAGGGTGGTATGGCTACACCTTC. This codes for CASSPLTGWYGYTF.

This clone appeared once. The rearrangement links TRBV25-1 to TRBJ2-2; D remains ambiguous. The V end lost 6 bases, the J end lost 1 base, and 6 bases lay between the germline ends. CDR3 size: 13 residues. Per germline, CDR1 MGHDK and CDR2 SYGVNS. The CDR3 sequence is CASRSLNTGELFF. The CDR3 bases are TGTGCCAGCAGGAGTTTGAACACCGGGGAGCTGTTTTTT.

This clone was found many times. Here the CDR3 DNA reads TGTGCCAGCAGCTTGGAACGGGGGAGCTACGAGCAGTACTTC. Its translation is CASSLERGSYEQYF. The rearrangement links TRBV5-5 to TRBJ2-7, with a possible D match to TRBD2 (6 bases). Germline-derived CDR1 and CDR2 are SGHKS and YYEKEE (reference sequence). V lost 0 bases, J lost 3 bases, and 10 bases lay in between. The CDR3 length is 14 residues.

V is TRBV6-5 and J is TRBJ1-3; D is undetermined. Trimming shortened V by 2 bases and J by 0 bases, and 8 bases separated the two germline ends. CDR1 is MNHEY, CDR2 SVGAGI, per germline. The CDR3 extends over 15 amino acids. Here the CDR3 reads CASSYQVSSGNTIYF. The CDR3 DNA is TGTGCCAGCAGTTACCAAGTCAGCTCTGGAAACACCATATATTTT.

This clone was picked up one time. The CDR3 bases are TGTGCCAGCAGCCCAAAGGGGACAGGGGTGAACTATGGCTACACCTTC. It specifies CASSPKGTGVNYGYTF. The rearrangement links TRBV7-9 to TRBJ1-2; 10 bases match TRBD1. After removal of 5 bases from V and 2 bases from J, the junction contained 8 bases not matched to a gene. This CDR3 contains 16 residues. Per germline, CDR1 SEHNR and CDR2 FQNEAQ (reference sequence).

The rearrangement links TRBV25-1 to TRBJ2-1, with 9 bases matching TRBD2. Germline CDR1 MGHDK, CDR2 SYGVNS. V shed 4 bases, J shed 7 bases, and the junction held 11 bases outside the gene matches. CDR3 length: 16 amino acids. The CDR3 DNA follows: TGTGCCAGCAGTGGGCAAAGCGGGAGGAGTAGGAATGAGCAGTTCTTC. Translating it yields CASSGQSGRSRNEQFF.

Turning to this clone: Other DNA sequences within the sample encode an identical CDR3. This sequence joins TRBV5-1 and TRBJ2-5; TRBD1 aligns across 7 bases. This CDR3 region has 15 residues. With V trimmed by 0 bases and J by 0 bases, 2 bases remained unmatched. Per the germline V gene, CDR1 is SGHRS and CDR2 is YFSETQ. CDR3 sequence reads: CASSLGQGYQETQYF. DNA of the CDR3: TGCGCCAGCAGCTTGGGACAGGGATACCAAGAGACCCAGTACTTC.

The chain combines TRBV5-8 with TRBJ2-1; D remains unclear. The ends were cut back, 0 bases at V and 14 bases at J, with 18 bases in the middle. The CDR3 has 14 residues. Germline values: CDR1 SGHTS, CDR2 YDEGEE. The CDR3 sequence is CASSLGAAPFRKFF. CDR3 coding DNA: TGTGCCAGCAGCTTGGGGGCAGCCCCATTTAGGAAGTTCTTC. The full variable domain, completed using reference TRBV5-8 and TRBJ2-1, is EAGVTQSPTHLIKTRGQQATLRCSPISGHTSVYWYQQALGLGLQFLLWYDEGEERNRGNFPPRFSGRQFPNYSSELNVNALELEDSALYLCASSLGAAPFRKFFGPGTRLTVL.